This T cell receptor (beta chain) was sequenced in a study of T cell responses to AZD1222 COVID-19 vaccine. Study-level findings and limits: The study found Spike-specific TCR breadth and depth rose after two AZD1222 doses.

This CDR3 spans 14 amino acids. V dropped 4 bases and J dropped 5; count of bases not matched to a gene: 6. Germline-derived CDR1 and CDR2 are SGHRS and YFSETQ. Remarks on this clone: What it recognizes is unknown.

Libraries were prepared by immunoSEQ multiplex PCR; TCRdb keeps only in-frame clonotypes and omits some of them. The data contain about 130,000 clones, around 90% of them singletons. This sequence was found in an adult who received the AZD1222 COVID-19 vaccine. This chain uses TRBV5-1 with TRBJ2-1, with 7 bases matching TRBD1. Sequencing was performed on peripheral blood, taken 28 days after the second AZD1222 dose. Here the CDR3 reads CASSKTGPDNEQFF. The CDR3 DNA follows: TGCGCCAGCAGCAAGACAGGGCCGGACAATGAGCAGTTCTTC.